These 17 T cell receptor beta chains share one sample of origin, sequenced in a study of technical replicates of blood from a few donors. Method: immunoSEQ multiplex PCR; TCRdb's copy keeps in-frame clones and lacks some. The top ten clones hold 0.4% to 0.5% of a sample with around 76,000 clones, about nine tenths of them seen once. The material sequenced was T cells isolated from PBMCs. These receptors were taken from a human donor in good health.

V gene TRBV11-3 combines with J gene TRBJ2-1; D ambiguous. Germline CDR1 and CDR2: SGHNT and YENEEA. CDR3 size: 15 residues. V dropped 5 bases and J dropped 0 bases, with 11 bases sitting between them. The CDR3 is CASSQMSGSYNEQFF. The CDR3 DNA is TGTGCCAGCAGCCAAATGTCGGGCTCCTACAATGAGCAGTTCTTC.

CDR3 in amino acids: CSATLVTEAFF. The CDR3 coding sequence is TGCAGTGCTACCCTAGTCACTGAAGCTTTCTTT. V gene TRBV20-1 combines with J gene TRBJ1-1; D unresolved. The CDR3 runs 11 residues. Trimming cost V 4 bases and J 4 bases, with 7 bases left between them. Per germline, CDR1 DFQATT and CDR2 SNEGSKA (reference sequence).

CDR3 loop: CASSPTGREQYF. In nucleotides, the CDR3 is TGTGCCAGCAGCCCTACAGGGCGCGAGCAGTACTTC. The gene calls are TRBV13 and TRBJ2-7; D may be TRBD1 (6 bases). The CDR3 runs to 12 residues. Trimming removed 5 bases from V and 6 bases from J, with 11 bases in between. CDR1 and CDR2 (germline): PRHDT, FYEKMQ (reference sequence).

The V call is TRBV6-5, the J call TRBJ2-7; D is perhaps TRBD2 (5 bases). The germline V and J ends were trimmed by 6 bases and 2 bases, with 11 bases remaining between them. There are 13 residues in the CDR3. Germline loops: CDR1 MNHEY, CDR2 SVGAGI. The CDR3: CASRLAGAYEQYF. The CDR3 DNA reads TGTGCCAGCAGGCTTGCCGGGGCCTACGAGCAGTACTTC.

V is TRBV7-6 and J is TRBJ2-1; D may be TRBD2 (5 bases). The ends were cut back, 1 base at V and 2 bases at J, with 9 bases in the middle. Germline lookup yields CDR1 SGHVS and CDR2 FNYEAQ. The CDR3 covers 15 residues. In nucleotides, the CDR3 is TGTGCCAGCAGCTTAGAGGGAGTCACCTACAATGAGCAGTTCTTC. Its protein product is CASSLEGVTYNEQFF.

The chain is built from TRBV9 and TRBJ1-2; TRBD1 might be the D (5 bases). Germline V gene lookup returns CDR1 SGDLS and CDR2 YYNGEE. Trimming cost V 4 bases and J 7 bases, with 11 bases left between them. CDR3 length: 12 amino acids. This CDR3 reads CASSTQESGYTF. The CDR3 DNA follows: TGTGCCAGCAGCACACAGGAAAGTGGCTACACCTTC. The complete variable domain, with remaining parts taken from reference TRBV9 and TRBJ1-2, reads DSGVTQTPKHLITATGQRVTLRCSPRSGDLSVYWYQQSLDQGLQFLIQYYNGEERAKGNILERFSAQQFPDLHSELNLSSLELGDSALYFCASSTQESGYTFGSGTRLTVV.

This chain links TRBV2 with TRBJ2-7, with D possibly TRBD1 on 7 matching bases. The CDR3 is made up of 20 amino acids. The V and J ends lost 2 bases and 5 bases respectively, with 31 bases between them. Germline assignment: CDR1 SNHLY and CDR2 FYNNEI. The CDR3 loop is CASSELGGQAEIPQGDEQYF. The DNA for the CDR3 is TGTGCCAGCAGTGAACTGGGAGGACAGGCTGAAATCCCTCAGGGCGACGAGCAGTACTTC. Looking up the rest from reference TRBV2 and TRBJ2-7 gives the full variable domain: EPEVTQTPSHQVTQMGQEVILRCVPISNHLYFYWYRQILGQKVEFLVSFYNNEISEKSEIFDDQFSVERPDGSNFTLKIRSTKLEDSAMYFCASSELGGQAEIPQGDEQYFGPGTRLTVT.

V usage is TRBV5-1 and J usage is TRBJ2-2, with D possibly matching TRBD2 (6 bases). Germline CDR1 and CDR2: SGHRS and YFSETQ. The length of the CDR3 is 15 residues. Between the trimmed V and J ends, which lost 4 bases and 1 base, there was a span of 11 bases. The CDR3 region has the DNA TGCGCCAGCAGCGGGCGGGACTTGAACACCGGGGAGCTGTTTTTT. This translates into CASSGRDLNTGELFF. Based on the CDR3 plus reference TRBV5-1 and TRBJ2-2, the full variable domain is KAGVTQTPRYLIKTRGQQVTLSCSPISGHRSVSWYQQTPGQGLQFLFEYFSETQRNKGNFPGRFSGRQFSNSRSEMNVSTLELGDSALYLCASSGRDLNTGELFFGEGSRLTVL.

The J gene is TRBJ2-7, the V gene TRBV5-4; D gene unclear. V was shortened by 2 bases and J by 7 bases, with 13 bases between the two germline ends. Germline V gives CDR1 SGHNT, CDR2 YYREEE (reference sequence). The CDR3 is made up of 13 amino acids. In DNA, the CDR3 is TGTGCCAGCAGCTTTCGCGGCCCAGATGAGCAGTACTTC. The encoded protein is CASSFRGPDEQYF.

This clone has only one observation. The genes are TRBV15 and TRBJ2-1; the match to TRBD2 covers 12 bases. Per the germline V gene, CDR1 is LNHNV and CDR2 is YYDKDF (reference sequence). With V trimmed by 0 bases and J by 10 bases, 7 bases remained unmatched. This CDR3 spans 16 amino acids. The CDR3: CATSRDSGLAGWEQFF. The CDR3 DNA follows: TGTGCCACCAGCAGAGACTCGGGACTAGCGGGTTGGGAGCAGTTCTTC. Full variable domain (missing parts from reference TRBV15 and TRBJ2-1): DAMVIQNPRYQVTQFGKPVTLSCSQTLNHNVMYWYQQKSSQAPKLLFHYYDKDFNNEADTPDNFQSRRPNTSFCFLDIRSPGLGDTAMYLCATSRDSGLAGWEQFFGPGTRLTVL.

Details on this clone: Different DNA sequences within this sample yield the same CDR3. This chain uses TRBV11-2 with TRBJ1-5; D may be TRBD1 (6 bases). The CDR3 sequence is 13 residues long. V lost 5 bases and J 2 bases, leaving 7 bases between the germline ends. CDR1 and CDR2 from the germline V gene are SGHAT and FQNNGV. This CDR3 reads CASSPGGNQPQHF. CDR3 bases: TGTGCCAGCAGCCCAGGGGGCAATCAGCCCCAGCATTTT.

This rearrangement joins TRBV25-1 to TRBJ2-7; 7 bases align to TRBD2. CDR1 and CDR2 (germline): MGHDK, SYGVNS. CDR3 length: 16 amino acids. After removal of 3 bases from V and 4 bases from J, the junction contained 12 bases not matched to a gene. The CDR3 DNA sequence: TGTGCCAGCAGTGAGCCGCCGGGACTAACGACATACGAGCAGTACTTC. This gives the protein CASSEPPGLTTYEQYF.

The chain links TRBV6-5 to TRBJ1-1, with D possibly matching TRBD1 (5 bases). Germline V gives CDR1 MNHEY, CDR2 SVGAGI. The germline V and J ends were trimmed by 4 bases and 3 bases, with 12 bases remaining between them. The CDR3 extends over 14 amino acids. CDR3 region: CASSSGHLYTEAFF. CDR3 DNA sequence: TGTGCCAGCAGTTCTGGACACCTCTACACTGAAGCTTTCTTT.

This clone was detected once. The chain is built from TRBV28 and TRBJ2-7; 8 nucleotides agree with TRBD1. Per the germline V gene, CDR1 is MDHEN and CDR2 is SYDVKM. Trimming at V came to 10 bases and at J to 7 bases, leaving 12 bases not matched to a gene. The CDR3 consists of 13 residues. The CDR3 is CATTDRVVGEQYF. CDR3 nucleotides: TGTGCCACCACGGACAGGGTCGTGGGAGAGCAGTACTTC. The full variable domain, rest sourced from reference TRBV28 and TRBJ2-7, is DVKVTQSSRYLVKRTGEKVFLECVQDMDHENMFWYRQDPGLGLRLIYFSYDVKMKEKGDIPEGYSVSREKKERFSLILESASTNQTSMYLCATTDRVVGEQYFGPGTRLTVT.

This chain connects TRBV6-4 to TRBJ1-1; D not certain. Germline CDR1 reads MRHNA; CDR2 reads SNTAGT. V lost 4 bases to trimming and J lost 0 bases, with 6 bases between them. This CDR3 has 13 amino acids. CDR3 protein: CASSAFMNTEAFF. The CDR3 DNA reads TGTGCCAGCAGTGCTTTTATGAACACTGAAGCTTTCTTT.

The J gene is TRBJ1-1, the V gene TRBV7-2; 9 bases match TRBD1. With 11 bases clipped from V and 10 bases from J, the junction kept 14 bases outside the gene matches. This CDR3 has 13 amino acids. The V gene's germline CDR1 is SGHTA and CDR2 FQGNSA. The CDR3: CAERRTGVGGAFF. Here the CDR3 DNA reads TGTGCCGAGCGTCGGACAGGGGTTGGTGGAGCTTTCTTT.

CDR3 nucleotides: TGTGCCAGCAGTGAAAATTACGAGGGCAATGAGCAGTTCTTC. It translates to CASSENYEGNEQFF. The chain uses TRBV2 and TRBJ2-1, with TRBD2 as a possible D gene (5 bases). This CDR3 spans 14 amino acids. V lost 2 bases and J lost 6, with 11 bases in between. Germline V lookup: CDR1 SNHLY, CDR2 FYNNEI.